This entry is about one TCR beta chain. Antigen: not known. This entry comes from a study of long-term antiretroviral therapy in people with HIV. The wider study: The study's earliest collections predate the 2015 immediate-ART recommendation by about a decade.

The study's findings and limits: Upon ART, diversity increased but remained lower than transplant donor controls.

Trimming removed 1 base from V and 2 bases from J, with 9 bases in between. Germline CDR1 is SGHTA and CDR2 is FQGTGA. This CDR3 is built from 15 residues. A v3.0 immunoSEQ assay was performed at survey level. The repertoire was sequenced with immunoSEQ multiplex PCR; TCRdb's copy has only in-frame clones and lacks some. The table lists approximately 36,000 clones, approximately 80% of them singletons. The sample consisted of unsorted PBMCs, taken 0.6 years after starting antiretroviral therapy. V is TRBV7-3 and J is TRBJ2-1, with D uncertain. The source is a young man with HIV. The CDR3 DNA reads TGTGCCAGCAGCTTAAGCCCTACCCCCTACAATGAGCAGTTCTTC. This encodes CASSLSPTPYNEQFF.